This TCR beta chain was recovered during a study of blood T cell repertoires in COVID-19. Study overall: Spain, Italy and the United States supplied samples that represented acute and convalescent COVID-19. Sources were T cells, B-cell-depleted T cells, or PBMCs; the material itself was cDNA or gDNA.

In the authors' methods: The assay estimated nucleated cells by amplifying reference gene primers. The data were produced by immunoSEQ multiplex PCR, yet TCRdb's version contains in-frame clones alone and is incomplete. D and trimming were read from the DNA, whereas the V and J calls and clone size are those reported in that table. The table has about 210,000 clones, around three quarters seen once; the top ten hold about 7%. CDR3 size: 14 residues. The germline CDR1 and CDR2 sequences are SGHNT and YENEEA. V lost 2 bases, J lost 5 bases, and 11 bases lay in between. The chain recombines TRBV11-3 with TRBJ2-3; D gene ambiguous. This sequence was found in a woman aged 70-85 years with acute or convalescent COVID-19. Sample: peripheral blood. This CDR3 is CASSLSRSLDTQYF. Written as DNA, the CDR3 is TGTGCCAGCAGCTTATCTAGAAGCCTAGATACGCAGTATTTT. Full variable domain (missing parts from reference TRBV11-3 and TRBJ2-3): EAGVVQSPRYKIIEKKQPVAFWCNPISGHNTLYWYLQNLGQGPELLIRYENEEAVDDSQLPKDRFSAERLKGVDSTLKIQPAELGDSAVYLCASSLSRSLDTQYFGPGTRLTVL.